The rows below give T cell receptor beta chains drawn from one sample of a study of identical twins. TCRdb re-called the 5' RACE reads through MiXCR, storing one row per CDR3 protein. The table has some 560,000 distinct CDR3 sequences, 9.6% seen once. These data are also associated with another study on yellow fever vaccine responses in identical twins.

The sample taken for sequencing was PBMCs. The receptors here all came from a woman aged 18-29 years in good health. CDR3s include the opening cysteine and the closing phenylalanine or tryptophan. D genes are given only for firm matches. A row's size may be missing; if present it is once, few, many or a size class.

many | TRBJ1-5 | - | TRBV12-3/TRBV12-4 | TGTGCCAGCAGTTTAGGGCGGAATAGCAATCAGCCCCAGCATTTT | CASSLGRNSNQPQHF
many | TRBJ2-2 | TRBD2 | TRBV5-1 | TGCGCCAGCAGCTCGACTAGCCCCGGGGAGCTGTTTTTT | CASSSTSPGELFF
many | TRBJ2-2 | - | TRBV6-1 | TGTGCCAGCATGAGAGACAGAACGAACACCGGGGAGCTGTTTTTT | CASMRDRTNTGELFF
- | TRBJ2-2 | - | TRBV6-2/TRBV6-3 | TGTGCCAGCAGCAGGACATTTAACACCGGGGAGCTGTTTTTT | CASSRTFNTGELFF
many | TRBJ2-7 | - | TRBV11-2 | TGTGCCAGCAGCTTCGGGACAACCTACGAGCAGTACTTC | CASSFGTTYEQYF
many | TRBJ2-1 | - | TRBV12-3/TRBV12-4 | TGTGCCAGTAGTCGAAGCGGAGGTGAGCAGTTCTTC | CASSRSGGEQFF
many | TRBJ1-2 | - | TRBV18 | TGTGCCAGCTCACCGCCTGATACAGAGCCAGGGGGCTACACCTTC | CASSPPDTEPGGYTF
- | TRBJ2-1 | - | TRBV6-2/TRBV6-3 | TGTGCCGGCAGTTACTCGCGGGACAATAGTGAGCAGTTCTTC | CAGSYSRDNSEQFF
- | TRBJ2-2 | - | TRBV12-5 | TGTGCTAGTAGTTTTTCCAAGAAAGGGGGGACCCCCTCGCCCGGGGAGCTGTTTTTT | CASSFSKKGGTPSPGELFF
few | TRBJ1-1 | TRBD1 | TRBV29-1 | TGCAGCGTTTACAGGGGGGACATGAACACTGAAGCTTTCTTT | CSVYRGDMNTEAFF
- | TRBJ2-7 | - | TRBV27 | TGTGCCAGCATTATATTCTACGAGCAGTACTTC | CASIIFYEQYF
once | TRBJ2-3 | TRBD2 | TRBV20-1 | TGCAGTGCTAGAGACTCGCGGGGGGGAAACAGAGATACGCAGTATTTT | CSARDSRGGNRDTQYF
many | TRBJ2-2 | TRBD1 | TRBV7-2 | TGTGCCAGCAGCGCGGGACAGGCGAACACCGGGGAGCTGTTTTTT | CASSAGQANTGELFF
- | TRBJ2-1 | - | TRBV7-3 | TGTGCCAGCAGCTTAACCAGGGGGGGCCATGAGCAGTTCTTC | CASSLTRGGHEQFF
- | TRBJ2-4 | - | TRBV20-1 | TGCAGTGCCGGGCCCAAAAACATTCAGTACTTC | CSAGPKNIQYF
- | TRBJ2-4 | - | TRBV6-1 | TGTGCCAGCAGCCAAGCGAGGGACAAAAACATTCAGTACTTC | CASSQARDKNIQYF
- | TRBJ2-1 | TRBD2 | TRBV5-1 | TGCGCCAGCAGAGATATAGCGGGTTACAATGAGCAGTTCTTC | CASRDIAGYNEQFF
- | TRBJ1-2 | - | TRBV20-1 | TGCAGTGCTAGGTCGGGCTATGGCTACACCTTC | CSARSGYGYTF
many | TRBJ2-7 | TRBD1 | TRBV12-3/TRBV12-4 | TGTGCCAGCAGTTCGATGACAGGGACCTACGAGCAGTACTTC | CASSSMTGTYEQYF
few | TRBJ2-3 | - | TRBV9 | TGTGCCAGCAGCCGGGACCCGGTCGGTCCGGATACGCAGTATTTT | CASSRDPVGPDTQYF
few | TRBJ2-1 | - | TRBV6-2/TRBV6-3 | TGTGCCAGCACGGCGTCCTACAATGAGCAGTTCTTC | CASTASYNEQFF
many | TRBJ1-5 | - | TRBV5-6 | TGTGCCAGCAGCTTGGCGTCGGCCCATAGCAATCAGCCCCAGCATTTT | CASSLASAHSNQPQHF
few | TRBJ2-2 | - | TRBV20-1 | TGCAGTGCTCATACGACCGACCTTAACACCGGGGAGCTGTTTTTT | CSAHTTDLNTGELFF